The clone carrying this T cell receptor beta chain appeared a single time. Its antigen is undetermined. Trimming took off 5 bases at V and 6 bases at J, with 8 bases between the two ends. The CDR3 sequence is 12 residues long. Germline CDR1 reads SEHNR; CDR2 reads FQNEAQ (reference sequence). In the PCR, 60 Vbeta and 13 Jbeta primers were used. Clones were read by immunoSEQ multiplex PCR, and TCRdb kept only the in-frame ones, dropping some. Counted here are roughly 97,000 clones, over 75% occurring once; the ten biggest clones make up approximately 5.4%. This sample is part of a study of cytomegalovirus exposure and HLA in healthy donors. Notes on the study in general: TCR beta chains numbering approximately 150 were designated cytomegalovirus-associated. In a later analysis, V- and J-gene trimming of beta chains associated with a DCLRE1C missense variant, replicated independently. In a later analysis, CMV-associated beta chains were mostly HLA-associated, it appeared.

Donors were ostensibly healthy at sampling, although undocumented immune exposures were probable. Sequences were obtained from PBMCs. This chain uses TRBV7-9 with TRBJ2-1; D uncertain. The sequence came from a man in his forties or fifties in good health and CMV-seropositive. The CDR3 DNA reads TGTGCCAGCAGCCCGGTAGCCAATGAGCAGTTCTTC. Its translation is CASSPVANEQFF.